What follows describes a single T cell receptor beta chain. This specimen belongs to a study of blood T cell repertoires in COVID-19. Overall study context: The United States, Italy and Spain were the sources of the acute and convalescent COVID-19 samples. PBMCs, B-cell-depleted T cells, or T cells were the source of the cDNA or gDNA that made up the material.

In the original workflow: How many nucleated cells were present was estimated from reference gene primer amplification. Produced via immunoSEQ multiplex PCR; TCRdb's table is partial and in-frame only. The V and J calls and clone size were taken over from that table, and D and trimming were inferred from the DNA. The sample includes roughly 76,000 clones, roughly 80% of them seen just once. Germline loops: CDR1 MDHEN, CDR2 SYDVKM. Trimming removed 2 bases at V and 5 bases at J, with 15 bases between. There are 16 residues in the CDR3. Material for sequencing was peripheral blood. The source is a woman in her 70s with acute or convalescent COVID-19. The V gene is TRBV28, the J gene TRBJ2-2; D possibly corresponds to TRBD2 (6 bases). The CDR3 nucleotides read TGTGCCAGCAGTTTAATTGCCGCGGGACGGACCGGGGAGCTGTTTTTT. Its translation: CASSLIAAGRTGELFF.